The rows below give T cell receptor beta chains drawn from one sample of a study of identical twins. TCRdb ran MiXCR on the 5' RACE reads and lists one entry per CDR3 protein. The sample holds some 590,000 distinct CDR3 sequences; roughly 9.5% are singletons and the top ten take roughly 3%. These data also featured in a second study, about yellow fever vaccine responses in identical twins.

Sequencing input: PBMCs. The receptors shown here come from a woman under 30 in good health. The conserved cysteine and the conserved F or W are not part of the CDR3 here.

>TRBV6-2/TRBV6-3
ASTQRLAGGYEQY
>TRBV7-9
ASTSLAGGYQETQY
>TRBV6-2/TRBV6-3
ASSYSVGADTGELF
>TRBV5-1
ASSFQLGLAGQEQY
>TRBV7-8
ASSFGTSGSSYNEQF
>TRBV27
ASSIRRDTYQPQH
>TRBV12-3/TRBV12-4
ASSFSRGRYNEQF
>TRBV2
ASVRAGYNEQF
>TRBV4-1
ASSQASGRGETQY
>TRBV5-1
ASSTGLEDTEAF
>TRBV6-2/TRBV6-3
ASSPGGGRQY
>TRBV12-3/TRBV12-4
ASSPPTSGGVQETQY
>TRBV7-7
ASSLAASGRSNEQF
>TRBV2
ASMTGGTGELF
>TRBV4-1
ASSQYDPTESYSPLH
>TRBV9
ASSVGSGNEQF
>TRBV5-1
ASTPVGLAGETQY
>TRBV7-2
ASSLSGQAYEQF
>TRBV6-6
ASEARGNEQF
>TRBV10-3
AISDKTGTQY
>TRBV29-1
SVYPSSESTDTQY
>TRBV10-3
AIKGLDQEQY
>TRBV11-1
ASSSRGGSDSYSYEQY
>TRBV7-2
ASSRERGRTDTQY
>TRBV3-1
ASSQGRGKDTQY
>TRBV6-2/TRBV6-3
ASSTAPEDTQY